These 9 T cell receptor beta chains originate from one sample sequenced in a study of regulatory T cells in long-lasting Graves disease. Building of the TCR beta libraries involved iRepertoire HTBI primers and Arm-PCR of CDR3 regions. One entry per CDR3 protein, called by TCRdb with MiXCR from the multiplex PCR reads. The sample gives approximately 360,000 distinct CDR3 sequences, 20% to 25% of which show up once; 25% to 30% is in the top ten. The time point denotes: persistent/refractory GD, antithyroid drugs over 5 years with positive TRAb. PBMC RNA served as the TCR library source. Material: peripheral blood mononuclear cells (PBMCs), obtained when the disease was refractory, from a patient treated with antithyroid drugs. The receptors here all came from a woman in her thirties or forties with Graves disease.

A single count supports this clonotype. This clone may be a read error of a much larger clone one base away. This chain uses TRBV20-1 with TRBJ2-7; 10 nucleotides line up with TRBD2. Germline V lookup: CDR1 DFQATT, CDR2 SNEGSKA (reference sequence). This CDR3 region has 14 residues. The CDR3 DNA sequence: TGCAGGGCTAGCGGGAGCGCCTACCTATACGAGCAGTACTTC. Translating gives CRASGSAYLYEQYF.

This clonotype showed up many times. V usage is TRBV28 and J usage is TRBJ1-5; D remains ambiguous. Deletions cut 5 bases from V and 3 bases from J, with 17 bases between. Germline values: CDR1 MDHEN, CDR2 SYDVKM. This CDR3 has 16 amino acids. CDR3 bases: TGTGCCAGCAGTCTCGGACCGCCACGGACCAATCAGCCCCAGCATTTT. This translates into CASSLGPPRTNQPQHF.

At least ten counts were recorded for this clonotype. The CDR3 bases are TGCAGCGTTGGAGCCTCGGGGAACACTGAAGCTTTCTTT. Protein product: CSVGASGNTEAFF. V and J are TRBV29-1 and TRBJ1-1; D is ambiguous. The germline CDR1 and CDR2 sequences are SQVTM and ANQGSEA. The CDR3 runs to 13 residues. Trimming pared 4 bases from V and 1 base from J, leaving 10 bases between.

This clonotype was seen only a few times. The chain employs TRBV7-3 and TRBJ1-4; D is unresolved. This CDR3 has 14 amino acids. V was trimmed by 7 bases and J by 6 bases, leaving 15 bases between them. The germline V gene encodes CDR1 SGHTA and CDR2 FQGTGA. This CDR3 reads CASITTGIHEKLFF. Written as DNA, the CDR3 is TGTGCCAGCATCACGACGGGGATTCATGAAAAACTGTTTTTT.

This clonotype was seen only a few times. V and J are TRBV12-3 or TRBV12-4 and TRBJ2-7; a weak D match, TRBD1 (6 bases). Trimming pared 4 bases from V and 5 bases from J, leaving 12 bases between. There are 13 residues in the CDR3. The CDR3, as DNA: TGTGCCAGCAGTTCCCAGGGGCAGCACGAGCAGTACTTC. It encodes CASSSQGQHEQYF.

This clonotype was seen repeatedly, ten times or more. This chain links TRBV2 with TRBJ1-1, with 7 bases identical to TRBD1. Germline CDR1 and CDR2: SNHLY and FYNNEI. Trimming removed 7 bases from V and 12 bases from J; junction bases left unmatched: 14. This CDR3 contains 13 residues. CDR3 sequence: CASKGLGSRGTFF. The CDR3 nucleotides read TGTGCCAGCAAGGGCCTCGGGAGCAGGGGGACTTTCTTT.

This chain links TRBV5-1 with TRBJ2-5, with 7 positions matching TRBD2. V gave up 2 bases and J gave up 5 bases; unmatched junction bases: 9. The CDR3 loop spans 15 amino acids. Germline V gene lookup returns CDR1 SGHRS and CDR2 YFSETQ. The CDR3 sequence is CASSFSGRAGETQYF. In nucleotides, the CDR3 is TGCGCCAGCAGCTTTAGTGGGAGGGCCGGGGAGACCCAGTACTTC.

This clonotype came up many times. The chain combines TRBV2 with TRBJ1-6; D is unclear. The germline gives CDR1 SNHLY, CDR2 FYNNEI. Trimming shortened V by 3 bases and J by 10 bases, and 19 bases separated the two germline ends. This CDR3 is built from 16 residues. Here the CDR3 DNA reads TGTGCCAGCAGTGATGGGGTAGGGAGGCAGAAGTCACCCCTCCACTTT. Amino acids: CASSDGVGRQKSPLHF.

On this clonotype itself: At one end the junction does not follow the germline gene, possibly because of a read error. V usage is TRBV6-9 and J usage is TRBJ2-7; possibly TRBD1 or TRBD2 for D (5 bases each). CDR3 length equals 15 residues. CDR1 is MNHGY and CDR2 is SVAAGI in the germline V gene. This chain's CDR3 is CASSYGAPGSYGQYF. The DNA of the CDR3 is TGTGCCAGCAGTTACGGGGCTCCAGGTTCCTACGGGCAGTACTTC.